This record concerns one T cell receptor beta chain sequence. These data come from a study of OX40 agonist ivuxolimab in advanced cancers. TCRdb's table, derived via immunoSEQ multiplex PCR, lists solely in-frame clones and lacks some. The sample lists about 55,000 clones, roughly 80% seen once, with 3.5% to 5.5% in the top ten. V was clipped by 6 bases and J by 4 bases, with 10 bases between them. The CDR3 extends over 13 amino acids. Germline CDR1 reads LNHDA; CDR2 reads SQIVND (reference sequence). The receptor comes from an adult with an advanced solid tumor such as melanoma, head and neck, liver or kidney cancer. This chain uses TRBV19 with TRBJ2-1; D gene uncertain. The starting material was CD4+ or CD8+ T cells sorted from blood, obtained in a trial of the OX40 agonist ivuxolimab. The CDR3 sequence: CASRGSAYNEQFF. The CDR3 DNA is TGTGCCAGTAGGGGGTCAGCTTACAATGAGCAGTTCTTC.